This TCR beta chain was sequenced for a study of blood T cell repertoires in COVID-19. Whole-study context: T cells, B-cell-depleted T cells, or PBMCs provided the cDNA or gDNA that served as material.

The V end was cut by 2 bases, the J end by 0 bases, with 17 bases between. The CDR3 totals 18 residues. CDR1 and CDR2 from the germline V gene are WSHSY and SAAADI. In the original processing: Amplifying reference gene primers gave estimates of nucleated cell counts. Method: immunoSEQ multiplex PCR; TCRdb's copy keeps in-frame clones and lacks some. V and J calls and clone size are as listed in that table; D and trimming were resolved from the DNA. The sample contains more than 100,000 clones, roughly 83% of which appear only once. The origin of this receptor is a woman between 45 and 60 years old with acute or convalescent COVID-19. Source material: peripheral blood. The chain couples TRBV10-2 to TRBJ1-5, with a possible D match to TRBD1 (6 bases). CDR3: CASSETLGGPTSNQPQHF. The CDR3 region has the DNA TGCGCCAGCAGTGAGACGCTAGGGGGACCTACTAGCAATCAGCCCCAGCATTTT.